This paragraph reports one T cell receptor (beta chain). This specimen belongs to a study of control samples from healthy donors and cancer patients. The repertoire was sequenced with immunoSEQ multiplex PCR; TCRdb's copy has only in-frame clones and lacks some. The sample lists under 150,000 clones; 80% to 95% were seen once. This sequence was found in a man aged 25 to 40 in good health. Sequences were obtained from blood.

CDR3 sequence (DNA): TGTGCCAGCATGTTCGAGGGGGCGCAGAACTACGAGCAGTACTTC. Its protein product is CASMFEGAQNYEQYF. This rearrangement joins TRBV2 to TRBJ2-7; 7 bases are shared with TRBD1. The CDR3 totals 15 residues. V dropped 7 bases and J dropped 3; count of bases not matched to a gene: 12. CDR1 and CDR2 (germline): SNHLY, FYNNEI.